This T cell receptor (beta chain) was captured in a study of blood T cells in healthy people across ages. Trimming stripped 5 bases from V and 1 base from J, with 8 bases between. The germline gives CDR1 DFQATT, CDR2 SNEGSKA (reference sequence). This CDR3 region has 12 residues. This clonotype has a single count. The second PCR ran roughly 6 to 11 cycles with a sample-barcoded 5' primer and J-beta primers. TCRdb re-analysed the 5' RACE reads in MiXCR, keeping a single row per CDR3 protein. There are roughly 790,000 distinct CDR3 sequences in the sample; 40% to 45% occur only once, and around a fifth lies in the top ten.

This TCR was recovered from a woman aged 55-69 years in good health. The material sequenced was blood. V and J are TRBV20-1 and TRBJ2-5; D not resolved. CDR3 residues: CSAPPAQETQYF. CDR3 coding DNA: TGCAGTGCTCCGCCCGCCCAAGAGACCCAGTACTTC.